The 27 T cell receptor beta chains presented below share a single source sample, sequenced in a study of cytomegalovirus exposure and HLA in healthy donors. PCR used 60 Vbeta primers and 13 Jbeta primers. Sequenced by immunoSEQ multiplex PCR; TCRdb stores in-frame clones only, minus some. Of some 190,000 clones in the sample, roughly 79% are singletons; the top ten hold around 1.6%. Sequencing input: PBMCs. The receptors shown here come from a woman aged 18-29 years in good health and CMV-seronegative.

V usage is TRBV18 and J usage is TRBJ2-3; 9 positions agree with TRBD2. The V gene's germline CDR1 is KGHSH and CDR2 LQKENI. The trim removed 3 bases at V and 2 bases at J, leaving 9 bases unmatched. The CDR3 sequence is 17 residues long. The CDR3 here is CASSPDPPSGTTDTQYF. The CDR3 DNA reads TGTGCCAGCTCACCGGATCCCCCTAGCGGGACCACAGATACGCAGTATTTT.

V gene TRBV28 combines with J gene TRBJ2-7; D remains unclear. Looked up from germline, CDR1 is MDHEN and CDR2 is SYDVKM. This CDR3 region has 15 residues. The V end lost 6 bases, the J end lost 2 bases, and 17 bases lay between the germline ends. The CDR3 sequence is CASSPLSLGAYEQYF. CDR3 nucleotides: TGTGCCAGCAGCCCGCTCTCGCTTGGAGCCTACGAGCAGTACTTC.

As concerns this clone: The sample has other DNA sequences that encode this CDR3 too. The chain links TRBV15 to TRBJ1-3, with 11 positions matching TRBD1. Germline V CDR1 and CDR2: LNHNV, YYDKDF (reference sequence). The CDR3 is 18 residues long. The ends lost 2 bases at V and 0 bases at J; junction bases unmatched: 6. The CDR3 reads CATSRTGTGGVSGNTIYF. The DNA of the CDR3 is TGTGCCACCAGCAGAACCGGGACAGGGGGAGTCTCTGGAAACACCATATATTTT. The full variable domain, with the rest looked up from reference TRBV15 and TRBJ1-3, is DAMVIQNPRYQVTQFGKPVTLSCSQTLNHNVMYWYQQKSSQAPKLLFHYYDKDFNNEADTPDNFQSRRPNTSFCFLDIRSPGLGDTAMYLCATSRTGTGGVSGNTIYFGEGSWLTVV.

The chain links TRBV5-1 to TRBJ1-2; 7 nucleotides match TRBD1. CDR1 is SGHRS, CDR2 YFSETQ, per germline. CDR3 length: 15 residues. V dropped 4 bases and J dropped 1; count of bases not matched to a gene: 7. This CDR3 reads CASSTGTVYNYGYTF. In DNA form, the CDR3 reads TGCGCCAGCAGCACCGGGACAGTTTATAACTATGGCTACACCTTC.

The chain joins TRBV6-5 to TRBJ1-5; D is unclear. The CDR3 runs 13 residues. Germline assignment: CDR1 MNHEY and CDR2 SVGAGI. Deletions cut 0 bases from V and 5 bases from J, with 5 bases between. The CDR3 protein is CASSYSPYQPQHF. The CDR3 DNA reads TGTGCCAGCAGTTACTCTCCCTATCAGCCCCAGCATTTT.

This sequence joins TRBV10-2 and TRBJ1-2; possibly TRBD1 for D (5 bases). CDR1 WSHSY and CDR2 SAAADI come from the germline V gene. V lost 6 bases and J lost 6, with 14 bases in between. The CDR3 sequence is 13 residues long. The CDR3 DNA reads as TGCGCCAGCAGCTGGGGGGGAGAGGATGGCTACACCTTC. It codes for CASSWGGEDGYTF.

Here the CDR3 reads CASSQQRTGGEQYF. The CDR3 DNA reads as TGTGCCAGCAGCCAACAACGGACAGGGGGCGAGCAGTACTTC. V usage is TRBV7-9 and J usage is TRBJ2-7; 10 bases match TRBD1. CDR1 and CDR2 from the germline V gene are SEHNR and FQNEAQ (reference sequence). V shed 5 bases, J shed 6 bases, and the junction held 7 bases outside the gene matches. CDR3 size: 14 residues.

The V call is TRBV6-6, the J call TRBJ1-1; the D gene is possibly TRBD1 (6 bases). The CDR3 loop spans 15 amino acids. The germline V gene encodes CDR1 MNHNY and CDR2 SVGAGI (reference sequence). Trimming removed 0 bases from V and 1 base from J, with 9 bases in between. The CDR3: CASSYSPGENTEAFF. CDR3 sequence (DNA): TGTGCCAGCAGTTACTCGCCAGGGGAGAACACTGAAGCTTTCTTT.

The chain recombines TRBV19 with TRBJ2-5, with TRBD2 matching over 7 bases. Trimming at V came to 8 bases and at J to 2 bases, leaving 5 bases not matched to a gene. This CDR3 comprises 13 residues. CDR1 is LNHDA, CDR2 SQIVND, per germline (reference sequence). The CDR3 loop reads CASGSGDQETQYF. CDR3 DNA sequence: TGTGCCAGTGGAAGCGGGGATCAAGAGACCCAGTACTTC.

The rearrangement links TRBV2 to TRBJ2-7, with 7 bases fitting TRBD1. There are 15 residues in the CDR3. V dropped 3 bases and J dropped 3; count of bases not matched to a gene: 8. Germline CDR1 reads SNHLY; CDR2 reads FYNNEI. The CDR3 sequence: CASSETAGGGYEQYF. The CDR3 nucleotides read TGTGCCAGCAGTGAGACAGCAGGGGGTGGCTACGAGCAGTACTTC.

V gene TRBV7-2 combines with J gene TRBJ1-6; D gene unclear. This CDR3 comprises 15 residues. Germline assignment: CDR1 SGHTA and CDR2 FQGNSA. V lost 5 bases to trimming and J lost 5 bases, with 13 bases between them. The CDR3 loop reads CASSPRYGDNSPLHF. CDR3 bases: TGTGCCAGCAGCCCTAGATACGGAGATAATTCACCCCTCCACTTT.

This clone was observed a single time. This chain connects TRBV5-1 to TRBJ1-3, with unresolved D. CDR3 length: 14 residues. The V gene lost 3 bases and the J gene lost 4 bases, with 11 bases spanning the gap. Germline V gene sequence: CDR1 SGHRS, CDR2 YFSETQ. CDR3: CASSSRVSGNTIYF. The CDR3 nucleotides read TGCGCCAGCAGCTCCCGGGTCAGCGGAAACACCATATATTTT.

The J gene is TRBJ2-7, the V gene TRBV6-5; weak D call: TRBD1 (6 bases). The CDR3 spans 13 residues. CDR1 is MNHEY, CDR2 SVGAGI, per germline. Trimming pared 4 bases from V and 2 bases from J, leaving 9 bases between. CDR3 in DNA: TGTGCCAGCAGTTCAGACAGGCCCTACGAGCAGTACTTC. It codes for CASSSDRPYEQYF.

V usage is TRBV7-8 and J usage is TRBJ2-7, with TRBD1 identical over 8 bases. CDR1 and CDR2 from the germline V gene are SGHVS and FQNEAQ. This CDR3 spans 13 amino acids. Losses at the gene ends were 1 base for V and 6 bases for J; bases not matched to a gene: 2. The CDR3 DNA sequence: TGTGCCAGCAGCTTAGGAGACAGGGGCGAGCAGTACTTC. Protein product: CASSLGDRGEQYF.

This clone has just a few counts. The chain couples TRBV28 to TRBJ2-2; 10 nucleotides line up with TRBD1. The ends lost 5 bases at V and 7 bases at J; junction bases unmatched: 10. The CDR3 runs to 16 residues. From germline, CDR1 is MDHEN and CDR2 SYDVKM. CDR3: CASSQARTGGDGELFF. CDR3 DNA: TGTGCCAGCAGTCAAGCTCGGACAGGGGGGGACGGGGAGCTGTTTTTT.

The chain couples TRBV11-2 to TRBJ1-2; tentatively, D is TRBD1 (5 bases). CDR1 SGHAT and CDR2 FQNNGV come from the germline V gene. The germline V and J ends were trimmed by 5 bases and 5 bases, with 18 bases remaining between them. The CDR3 consists of 15 residues. CDR3 bases: TGTGCCAGCAGCCCACCTCCAGGGTGGGTTTATGGCTACACCTTC. Translated: CASSPPPGWVYGYTF.

This chain joins TRBV5-4 and TRBJ2-1; tentative D call: TRBD1 (5 bases). Germline V gives CDR1 SGHNT, CDR2 YYREEE (reference sequence). This CDR3 has 13 amino acids. V lost 0 bases and J 7 bases, leaving 8 bases between the germline ends. The CDR3 sequence is CASSLGQLNEQFF. Written as DNA, the CDR3 is TGTGCCAGCAGCTTGGGACAGTTAAATGAGCAGTTCTTC. Together with reference TRBV5-4 and TRBJ2-1, the CDR3 gives the full variable domain: ETGVTQSPTHLIKTRGQQVTLRCSSQSGHNTVSWYQQALGQGPQFIFQYYREEENGRGNFPPRFSGLQFPNYSSELNVNALELDDSALYLCASSLGQLNEQFFGPGTRLTVL.

The V gene is TRBV7-2, the J gene TRBJ2-1, with D uncertain. Germline V gene sequence: CDR1 SGHTA, CDR2 FQGNSA. Trimming pared 3 bases from V and 7 bases from J, leaving 10 bases between. This CDR3 contains 13 residues. In DNA form, the CDR3 reads TGTGCCAGCAGCTTTACTTCGCCTAATGAGCAGTTCTTC. Residues: CASSFTSPNEQFF.

In its sample, this clone was seen a few times. The chain uses TRBV5-6 and TRBJ2-6; D is perhaps TRBD1 (6 bases). The CDR3 loop spans 15 amino acids. Germline CDR1 reads SGHDT; CDR2 reads YYEEEE. The V and J ends lost 2 bases and 2 bases respectively, with 8 bases between them. The CDR3 DNA sequence: TGTGCCAGCAGCTTCAGGGGAGCTGGGGCCAACGTCCTGACTTTC. Translated, it gives CASSFRGAGANVLTF.

This CDR3 is CASSPGGQRSYEQYF. The CDR3 nucleotides read TGTGCCAGCAGCCCAGGGGGGCAACGCTCCTACGAGCAGTACTTC. The V gene is TRBV9, the J gene TRBJ2-7, with D possibly matching TRBD1 (7 bases). The germline V gene encodes CDR1 SGDLS and CDR2 YYNGEE. The ends were cut back, 4 bases at V and 0 bases at J, with 14 bases in the middle. This CDR3 has 15 amino acids.

The chain has TRBV18 and TRBJ1-2; 8 positions match TRBD1. This CDR3 region has 15 residues. V dropped 3 bases and J dropped 3; count of bases not matched to a gene: 6. Looked up from germline, CDR1 is KGHSH and CDR2 is LQKENI. In DNA, the CDR3 is TGTGCCAGCTCACCCGGGACAGGTGAATACTATGGCTACACCTTC. Translating gives CASSPGTGEYYGYTF.

CDR3 region: CAISESGLAGGETQYF. The CDR3 bases are TGTGCCATCAGTGAGTCGGGACTAGCGGGGGGTGAGACCCAGTACTTC. This sequence joins TRBV10-3 and TRBJ2-5; TRBD2 matches 15 bases. Per the germline V gene, CDR1 is ENHRY and CDR2 is SYGVKD. V lost 0 bases to trimming and J lost 5 bases; unmatched junction nucleotides: 1. The CDR3 sequence is 16 residues long.

The V gene is TRBV30, the J gene TRBJ1-1; D might be TRBD1 (6 bases). Trimming cost V 4 bases and J 3 bases, with 6 bases left between them. Germline CDR1 GTSNPN, CDR2 SVGIG (reference sequence). The CDR3 is made up of 11 amino acids. This CDR3 is CAWNRDTEAFF. The CDR3 bases are TGTGCCTGGAACAGGGACACTGAAGCTTTCTTT. Full variable domain (rest looked up from reference TRBV30 and TRBJ1-1): SQTIHQWPATLVQPVGSPLSLECTVEGTSNPNLYWYRQAAGRGLQLLFYSVGIGQISSEVPQNLSASRPQDRQFILSSKKLLLSDSGFYLCAWNRDTEAFFGQGTRLTVV.

CDR3 DNA: TGCGCCAGCAGCCAATCGACTAGCGGGAGCGCCGGGGAGCTGTTTTTT. It translates to CASSQSTSGSAGELFF. The V and J genes are TRBV4-1 and TRBJ2-2, with 12 bases fitting TRBD2. This CDR3 is 16 amino acids long. J was trimmed by 6 bases and V by 2 bases; bases with no gene match: 4. Germline values: CDR1 MGHRA, CDR2 YSYEKL.

Concerning this clone itself: The junction and the germline gene differ at one end; a read error may be behind it. The chain combines TRBV6-1 with TRBJ2-7, with 7 bases that match TRBD2. The CDR3 length is 16 residues. Looked up from germline, CDR1 is MNHNS and CDR2 is SASEGT. CDR3 in amino acids: CASSQAGAGRAYEQYF. CDR3 DNA sequence: TGTGCCAGCAGTCAAGCAGGAGCGGGAAGGGCCTACGAGCAGTACTTC.

The chain couples TRBV27 to TRBJ1-2; D ambiguous. CDR1 is MNHEY and CDR2 is SMNVEV in the germline V gene (reference sequence). Trimming removed 4 bases from V and 6 bases from J, with 12 bases in between. This CDR3 region has 13 residues. Written as DNA, the CDR3 is TGTGCCAGCAGTTCCGGACTCCCCCATGGCTACACCTTC. Translated: CASSSGLPHGYTF.

The chain combines TRBV11-2 with TRBJ2-5, with D perhaps matching TRBD2 (6 bases). Trimming left V 5 bases short and J 3 bases short, with 16 bases between. Germline V lookup: CDR1 SGHAT, CDR2 FQNNGV. CDR3 length equals 15 residues. In DNA, the CDR3 is TGTGCCAGCAGCCGGAGGGGAGCGGAGAAAGAGACCCAGTACTTC. Amino acid sequence: CASSRRGAEKETQYF.